Detailed here is one T cell receptor beta chain. Its antigen is unknown. This record belongs to a study of OX40 agonist ivuxolimab in advanced cancers. Findings and caveats of the study: CD4+ and CD8+ blood T cells expanded clonally by week 6 at 0.1 to 3.0 mg/kg.

The CDR3 has 11 residues. Germline loops: CDR1 SQVTM, CDR2 ANQGSEA. Trimming cost V 2 bases and J 1 base, with 2 bases left between them. Using immunoSEQ multiplex PCR, the repertoire was profiled, and TCRdb retains in-frame clones only, with some absent. Of about 40,000 clones listed, around 89% are singletons. Sequencing used CD4+ or CD8+ T cells sorted from blood, obtained in a trial of the OX40 agonist ivuxolimab. The V gene is TRBV29-1, the J gene TRBJ1-1, with D unresolved. This clonotype originated in an adult with an advanced solid tumor such as melanoma, head and neck, liver or kidney cancer. Here the CDR3 DNA reads TGCAGCGTTGAAAGGAACACTGAAGCTTTCTTT. As protein: CSVERNTEAFF.